A selection of T cell receptor beta chains follows, all from one sample in a study of vaccination and CD4 T cells after COVID-19. Antigens of these TCRs are unknown. TCRdb recomputed calls from the PCR reads with MiXCR, one row per CDR3 protein. Among approximately 22,000 distinct CDR3 sequences listed, around 62% were seen once. The sequenced material came from CD4+ T cells from blood, cultured in vitro. All receptors come from a human donor who had recovered from COVID-19. Both conserved end residues are part of each CDR3. A D gene is named only where the DNA matches it firmly. Where a row states a size, it is once, few, many or the class of an expanded clone; other rows omit it.

NA,NA,TRBV28,TRBJ2-7,TGTGCCAGCAGTTTAATCGGCACCCTGAGCTCCTACGAGCAGTACTTC,CASSLIGTLSSYEQYF
NA,few,TRBV7-2,TRBJ1-6,TGTGCCAGCAGCCACAACGGGAGAGGATCACCCCTCCACTTT,CASSHNGRGSPLHF
NA,NA,TRBV9,TRBJ1-1,TGTGCCAGCAGCGTAGCTCCGAAGGAGCGGGACACTGAAGCTTTCTTT,CASSVAPKERDTEAFF
TRBD1,NA,TRBV6-2/TRBV6-3,TRBJ2-2,TGTGCCAGCAGGGGACAGGGGTCCGCCGGGGAGCTGTTTTTT,CASRGQGSAGELFF
TRBD1,NA,TRBV24-1,TRBJ1-2,TGTGCCACCAGTGATCCCCGTCGGACAGGGGGCTATGGCTACACCTTC,CATSDPRRTGGYGYTF
NA,NA,TRBV10-1,TRBJ2-2,TGCGCCAGCAGTGAGTCGGGTCAGACGCGCACCAACACCGGGGAGCTGTTTTTT,CASSESGQTRTNTGELFF
NA,NA,TRBV19,TRBJ2-3,TGTGCCAGTAGGTCCCTAGGGAGAGATACGCAGTATTTT,CASRSLGRDTQYF
TRBD1,few,TRBV6-2/TRBV6-3,TRBJ1-5,TGTGCCAGCATGAAGGGTCCGGGACAGGGCATCAATCAGCCCCAGCATTTT,CASMKGPGQGINQPQHF
NA,NA,TRBV30,TRBJ2-4,TGTGCCTGGAGCCAAAGACCTAGCATTCAGTACTTC,CAWSQRPSIQYF
NA,NA,TRBV11-2,TRBJ1-1,TGTGCCAGCAGCATAGGGGGGAACACTGAAGCTTTCTTT,CASSIGGNTEAFF
NA,NA,TRBV19,TRBJ1-1,TGTGCCAGTAAGGGGAGAAACACTGAAGCTTTCTTT,CASKGRNTEAFF
TRBD1,few,TRBV6-1,TRBJ2-3,TGTGCCAGCAGAAGACAGGGGGGTCATGCAGATACGCAGTATTTT,CASRRQGGHADTQYF
TRBD2,NA,TRBV7-2,TRBJ2-7,TGTGCCAGCAGCCCTACTAGCGTTCCCTACGAGCAGTACTTC,CASSPTSVPYEQYF
NA,NA,TRBV9,TRBJ1-2,TGTGCCAGCAGCCCCTCGGAGCTCGGCTACACCTTC,CASSPSELGYTF